This TCR beta chain came from a study of CD8+CD57+ T cells in acquired aplastic anemia. The template used for profiling TCR beta VDJ and CDR3 was genomic DNA. TCRdb re-analysed the reads in MiXCR, keeping a single row per CDR3 protein. Of 150,000 to 200,000 distinct CDR3 sequences in the sample, 40% to 50% were seen once. The authors sequenced patients whose flow cytometry had shown CD8+CD57+ cell expansion. The patients all had a severe acquired aplastic anemia diagnosis. The V and J ends lost 0 bases and 5 bases respectively, with 8 bases between them. This CDR3 comprises 13 residues. Germline V gene sequence: CDR1 SGDLS, CDR2 YYNGEE.

Sequenced material: sorted CD4+, CD8+, or CD8+CD57+ T cells (not recorded which) from PBMCs. The receptor was isolated from a human donor with aplastic anemia. The chain is built from TRBV9 and TRBJ2-5; no reliable D call. The CDR3 sequence: CASSVGFRETQYF. DNA of the CDR3: TGTGCCAGCAGCGTAGGTTTCAGGGAGACCCAGTACTTC.